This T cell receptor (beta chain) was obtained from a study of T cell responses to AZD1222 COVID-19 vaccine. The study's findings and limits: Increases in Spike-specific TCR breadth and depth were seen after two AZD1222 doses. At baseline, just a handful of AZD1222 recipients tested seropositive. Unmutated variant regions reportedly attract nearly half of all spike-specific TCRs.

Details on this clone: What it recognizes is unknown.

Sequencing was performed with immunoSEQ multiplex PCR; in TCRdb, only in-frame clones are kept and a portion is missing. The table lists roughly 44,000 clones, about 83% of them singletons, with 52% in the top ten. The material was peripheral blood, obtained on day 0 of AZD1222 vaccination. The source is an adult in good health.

The CDR3 nucleotides read TGTGCCAGCTCTCGCGGCCGAGGGGGTGAGCAGTTCTTC. It translates to CASSRGRGGEQFF. This rearrangement joins TRBV18 to TRBJ2-1; D is possibly TRBD1 (6 bases). Per the germline V gene, CDR1 is KGHSH and CDR2 is LQKENI. The CDR3 contains 13 residues. Trimming took 6 bases from V and 9 from J, leaving 15 bases between them.